The source of this T cell receptor (beta chain) is a study of T-cell reconstitution after alpha-beta-depleted transplantation in children (dated by TCRdb to 2015 to 2016). Looking at the study overall: Using TCR repertoire profiling, the study quantitatively followed how T-cell immune reconstitution unfolded in children after TCRalphabeta/CD19-depleted allogeneic hematopoietic cell transplantation.

There are 14 amino acids in the CDR3, from cysteine to phenylalanine inclusive. This entry keeps only the CDR3 DNA: 42 bases, framed from base 1. V is clipped by 2 bases and J by 3 bases, and the sequence between their germline boundaries is 8 bases long. Per the germline V gene, SGHTA is the CDR1 and FQGNSA is the CDR2. This clonotype was seen more than once but under ten times. No cognate antigen has been identified for it. No per-base quality is available; no much larger clone lies one base away. The intended sense of this specimen's treatment or condition label: allogeneic hematopoietic cell transplantation with graft depleted of TCRalphabeta T cells and CD19 B cells. TCRalphabeta/CD19-depleted allogeneic hematopoietic cell grafts were given to the transplant recipients, all of whom were children. The library was built by means of PCR. Sequenced using an Illumina HiSeq 2500. To normalize quantification of the TCRbeta repertoire, the TCR libraries were built with molecular barcoding that relied on unique molecular identifiers. Using fastp trimming at Q25 and MiXCR clonotype assembly, TCRdb reanalyzed the public sequencing data and kept in-frame beta chains. Identical CDR3 protein sequences are pooled into one entry, listed with their most common genes and DNA. The sample table lists about 300,000 distinct CDR3 sequences, around 10% of them with a count of one. The ten largest account for just under 7.5% of the sample.

Overall results and qualifications from the work: Over the following months the frequencies of hyperexpanded clones went down, and after one year T-cell counts and TCRbeta diversity were mostly credited to newly produced T cells. In some patients, the high TCRbeta diversity seen at day 60 was put down to recipient T cells and intrathymic progenitors that had survived conditioning. Apparently early alphabetaT-cell count recovery about two months after transplant reportedly relied on only several hundred rapidly expanded clones derived from non-depleted graft cells.

The sequence was obtained from a boy in the first two years of life with acute myeloid leukemia, due to receive a stem cell transplant. The chain uses TRBV7-2 and TRBJ2-4; the D segment cannot be called with confidence. The sample consisted of PBMCs, taken before TCRalphabeta/CD19-depleted stem cell transplant. The DNA sequence is as follows: TGTGCCAGCAGCTTAAAGCACCTCAAAAACATTCAGTACTTC. The translation is CASSLKHLKNIQYF. Reference TRBV7-2 and TRBJ2-4 genes cover what lies past the CDR3, so the full variable domain is GAGVSQSPSNKVTEKGKDVELRCDPISGHTALYWYRQSLGQGLEFLIYFQGNSAPDKSGLPSDRFSAERTGGSVSTLTIQRTQQEDSAVYLCASSLKHLKNIQYFGAGTRLSVL.